Presented here are 22 T cell receptor beta chains from one specimen sequenced in a study of blood T cell repertoires in COVID-19. Here immunoSEQ multiplex PCR was the method, and the copy in TCRdb shows in-frame clones only, minus some. The top ten clones hold approximately 16% of a sample with 55,000 to 75,000 clones, approximately 86% of them seen once. Sequenced input: peripheral blood. The receptors here all came from a man older than 75 with active COVID-19.

This rearrangement joins TRBV7-2 to TRBJ2-1; perhaps TRBD2 as D (5 bases). The V gene's germline CDR1 is SGHTA and CDR2 FQGNSA. There are 15 residues in the CDR3. V lost 5 bases and J 8 bases, leaving 19 bases between the germline ends. The CDR3 bases are TGTGCCAGCAGCCCATCGCGAGGCTTGGAGGATGAGCAGTTCTTC. It codes for CASSPSRGLEDEQFF.

V is TRBV18 and J is TRBJ1-3; no reliable D call. In germline, CDR1 is KGHSH, CDR2 LQKENI. The CDR3 loop spans 16 amino acids. Trimming shortened V by 3 bases and J by 4 bases, and 16 bases separated the two germline ends. Here the CDR3 reads CASSPTEVDTGNTIYF. The DNA of the CDR3 is TGTGCCAGCTCACCCACCGAAGTAGACACAGGAAACACCATATATTTT.

This chain joins TRBV5-4 and TRBJ1-5, with 8 bases lining up with TRBD1. There are 17 residues in the CDR3. Germline CDR1 and CDR2: SGHNT and YYREEE (reference sequence). V lost 2 bases, J lost 3 bases, and 10 bases stayed unmatched. The CDR3 spells CASSFYAGTGDNQPQHF. The CDR3 DNA follows: TGTGCCAGCAGCTTCTACGCCGGGACAGGCGACAATCAGCCCCAGCATTTT.

This rearrangement joins TRBV4-1 to TRBJ1-3; 9 bases map to TRBD1. The CDR3 contains 15 residues. The V and J ends lost 4 bases and 3 bases, in that order; junction bases with no gene match: 4. Germline V lookup: CDR1 MGHRA, CDR2 YSYEKL. This CDR3 is CASSRQGEFGNTIYF. In nucleotides, the CDR3 is TGCGCCAGCAGCCGACAGGGGGAGTTTGGAAACACCATATATTTT.

The rearrangement joins TRBV9 to TRBJ1-1; TRBD1 matches 8 bases. The CDR3 extends over 16 amino acids. V lost 0 bases and J lost 5; bases outside the gene matches: 9. Germline V gene data show CDR1 as SGDLS and CDR2 as YYNGEE. The CDR3 sequence is CASSVAPDRVRTEAFF. As DNA, the CDR3 is TGTGCCAGCAGCGTAGCACCGGACAGGGTACGAACTGAAGCTTTCTTT.

The chain employs TRBV5-1 and TRBJ2-1; 9 positions agree with TRBD2. V lost 2 bases and J lost 14; bases outside the gene matches: 11. Germline V gives CDR1 SGHRS, CDR2 YFSETQ. The CDR3 contains 14 residues. CDR3 residues: CASSFGDHSGSKFF. CDR3 DNA sequence: TGCGCCAGCAGCTTCGGGGACCATAGCGGGAGTAAGTTCTTC.

The chain combines TRBV12-3 or TRBV12-4 with TRBJ2-1, with D tentatively TRBD2 (5 bases). With 3 bases removed from V and 8 bases from J, the gap between germline ends came to 8 bases. CDR3 length: 12 amino acids. The CDR3: CASSFGRDEQFF. The CDR3 DNA reads TGTGCCAGCAGTTTCGGGCGGGATGAGCAGTTCTTC.

The V and J genes are TRBV7-3 and TRBJ2-5; D gene ambiguous. Per germline, CDR1 SGHTA and CDR2 FQGTGA. The CDR3 consists of 14 residues. The ends were cut back, 1 base at V and 5 bases at J, with 11 bases in the middle. The CDR3 region has the DNA TGTGCCAGCAGCTTAAATTTAGCCGCGGAGACCCAGTACTTC. As protein: CASSLNLAAETQYF.

The genes are TRBV10-3 and TRBJ2-2, with D perhaps TRBD1 (6 bases). There are 17 residues in the CDR3. Deletions cut 3 bases from V and 7 bases from J, with 21 bases between. Looked up from germline, CDR1 is ENHRY and CDR2 is SYGVKD. CDR3 bases: TGTGCCATCAGTGATGCCGGGACAACCGCGAGGGGCGGGGAGCTGTTTTTT. Protein sequence: CAISDAGTTARGGELFF.

This clone has just one count. This chain uses TRBV11-3 with TRBJ2-1, with TRBD1 as a possible D gene (6 bases). V was trimmed by 5 bases and J by 6 bases, leaving 14 bases between them. Germline V lookup: CDR1 SGHNT, CDR2 YENEEA. The CDR3 runs 14 residues. This CDR3 is CASSPRDRFNEQFF. The CDR3 DNA is TGTGCCAGCAGCCCCAGAGACAGGTTCAATGAGCAGTTCTTC.

V is TRBV5-4 and J is TRBJ1-3; a weak D match, TRBD1 (5 bases). V was clipped by 0 bases and J by 2 bases, with 9 bases between them. This CDR3 is built from 15 residues. Germline lookup yields CDR1 SGHNT and CDR2 YYREEE (reference sequence). This chain's CDR3 is CASSLEQAAGNTIYF. Written as DNA, the CDR3 is TGTGCCAGCAGCTTGGAACAGGCGGCTGGAAACACCATATATTTT.

This sequence joins TRBV3-1 (or the pseudogene TRBV3-2) and TRBJ2-6; D is unresolved. Germline CDR1 and CDR2: LGHDT and YNNKEL (reference sequence). This CDR3 has 17 residues. V lost 4 bases, J lost 0 bases, and 13 bases lay in between. The CDR3 DNA follows: TGTGCCAGCAGCCTCAGGATGATCTCCTCTGGGGCCAACGTCCTGACTTTC. It specifies CASSLRMISSGANVLTF.

The chain employs TRBV7-6 and TRBJ2-3; possibly TRBD2 for D (5 bases). In germline, CDR1 is SGHVS, CDR2 FNYEAQ. Trimming left V 4 bases short and J 6 bases short, with 17 bases between. The CDR3 spans 15 residues. CDR3 nucleotide sequence: TGTGCCAGCAGCTGGCAGGACGGAGGAGGTGATACGCAGTATTTT. This translates into CASSWQDGGGDTQYF.

The chain employs TRBV27 and TRBJ2-3; 8 bases align to TRBD2. Germline V gene lookup returns CDR1 MNHEY and CDR2 SMNVEV (reference sequence). CDR3 length: 15 residues. V shed 3 bases, J shed 2 bases, and the junction held 4 bases outside the gene matches. CDR3 in amino acids: CASSLKLAATDTQYF. CDR3 bases: TGTGCCAGCAGTTTGAAACTAGCGGCCACAGATACGCAGTATTTT.

V usage is TRBV7-8 and J usage is TRBJ2-5; 9 bases match TRBD1. V lost 5 bases to trimming and J lost 5 bases; unmatched junction nucleotides: 6. The CDR3 covers 14 residues. Germline values: CDR1 SGHVS, CDR2 FQNEAQ. The DNA of the CDR3 is TGTGCCAGCAGCCATCCGGACAGGGGTGAGACCCAGTACTTC. It yields the protein CASSHPDRGETQYF. The complete variable domain, with remaining parts taken from reference TRBV7-8 and TRBJ2-5, reads GAGVSQSPRYKVAKRGQDVALRCDPISGHVSLFWYQQALGQGPEFLTYFQNEAQLDKSGLPSDRFFAERPEGSVSTLKIQRTQQEDSAVYLCASSHPDRGETQYFGPGTRLLVL.

The chain links TRBV29-1 to TRBJ1-2; TRBD1 is a possible D gene (5 bases). Looked up from germline, CDR1 is SQVTM and CDR2 is ANQGSEA. Trimming pared 8 bases from V and 6 bases from J, leaving 13 bases between. The CDR3 spans 11 residues. Here the CDR3 reads CSFRRVDGYTF. The CDR3 nucleotides are TGCAGCTTCCGCAGGGTGGATGGCTACACCTTC.

J is TRBJ1-1 and V is TRBV5-4, with TRBD1 matching 7 bases. Germline CDR1 SGHNT, CDR2 YYREEE (reference sequence). With V trimmed by 4 bases and J by 6 bases, 6 bases remained unmatched. This CDR3 is built from 13 residues. The CDR3 DNA reads as TGTGCCAGCAGCCTGGACAGGAGGGCTGAAGCTTTCTTT. Protein sequence: CASSLDRRAEAFF. Combining the CDR3 with reference TRBV5-4 and TRBJ1-1 gives the whole variable domain ETGVTQSPTHLIKTRGQQVTLRCSSQSGHNTVSWYQQALGQGPQFIFQYYREEENGRGNFPPRFSGLQFPNYSSELNVNALELDDSALYLCASSLDRRAEAFFGQGTRLTVV.

V and J are TRBV5-1 and TRBJ1-3, with D unclear. CDR3 length equals 17 residues. V lost 6 bases and J 0 bases, leaving 19 bases between the germline ends. Looked up from germline, CDR1 is SGHRS and CDR2 is YFSETQ. The CDR3 loop reads CASIVEGSILSGNTIYF. CDR3 in DNA: TGCGCCAGCATCGTTGAGGGATCTATCCTCTCTGGAAACACCATATATTTT.

The rearrangement joins TRBV11-1 to TRBJ1-1, with D unresolved. Trimming shortened V by 4 bases and J by 0 bases, and 9 bases separated the two germline ends. The germline V gene encodes CDR1 SGHAT and CDR2 FQDESV (reference sequence). CDR3 length: 14 amino acids. The CDR3 here is CASSWSRLNTEAFF. CDR3 DNA: TGTGCCAGCAGCTGGTCCAGATTGAACACTGAAGCTTTCTTT. The variable domain in full, with the rest retrieved from reference TRBV11-1 and TRBJ1-1, is EAEVAQSPRYKITEKSQAVAFWCDPISGHATLYWYRQILGQGPELLVQFQDESVVDDSQLPKDRFSAERLKGVDSTLKIQPAELGDSAMYLCASSWSRLNTEAFFGQGTRLTVV.

This clone came up once. The V call is TRBV3-1 (or the pseudogene TRBV3-2), the J call TRBJ2-1; 11 bases fit TRBD2. V was pared by 1 base and J by 7 bases, with 6 bases of the junction left unmatched. Per germline, CDR1 LGHDT and CDR2 YNNKEL (reference sequence). There are 16 residues in the CDR3. The DNA for the CDR3 is TGTGCCAGCAGCCAAGCAATAGCGGGAGGGATGAATGAGCAGTTCTTC. The encoded protein is CASSQAIAGGMNEQFF.

The CDR3 region is CASSQDRLQYF. CDR3 coding DNA: TGTGCCAGCAGCCAAGACAGGCTCCAGTACTTC. The chain joins TRBV7-2 to TRBJ2-7; D may be TRBD1 (6 bases). The CDR3 extends over 11 amino acids. V lost 5 bases, J lost 10 bases, and 12 bases lay in between. CDR1 SGHTA and CDR2 FQGNSA come from the germline V gene.

This chain joins TRBV4-1 and TRBJ2-7, with D possibly TRBD2 on 6 matching bases. The V end was cut by 1 base, the J end by 4 bases, with 14 bases between. The CDR3 covers 15 residues. Germline-derived CDR1 and CDR2 are MGHRA and YSYEKL. The DNA for the CDR3 is TGCGCCAGCAGCCAAGTTCCCGGGAGTGATTACGAGCAGTACTTC. It translates to CASSQVPGSDYEQYF.